The 32 T cell receptor beta chains given below trace back to one sample, sequenced in a study of shared clonotypes between healthy human individuals. Clones were read by immunoSEQ multiplex PCR, and TCRdb kept only the in-frame ones, dropping some. The data show around 1,000,000 clones, with 60% to 80% seen just once and approximately 0.95% held by the top ten. Sequenced: memory CD4+ T cells from PBMCs. Subset defined: CD45RA-negative fraction. These receptor sequences come from a man younger than 30 in good health. Some clones in this sample may be carry-over from other donors' samples.

The chain carries TRBV21-1 and TRBJ1-2. TRBV21-1 has pseudogene status. The CDR3 is made up of 13 amino acids. The CDR3 here is CASTPGRNYGYTF. CDR3 nucleotide sequence: TGTGCCAGCACCCCCGGCCGGAACTATGGCTACACCTTC.

As for this clone: The same CDR3 is also encoded by other DNA sequences in this sample. V is TRBV5-1 and J is TRBJ1-1; no clear D. This CDR3 region has 14 residues. The germline CDR1 and CDR2 sequences are SGHRS and YFSETQ. V gave up 0 bases and J gave up 2 bases, with 8 bases separating them. The CDR3 DNA reads TGCGCCAGCAGCTTGGTGGGATCTAACACTGAAGCTTTCTTT. This gives the protein CASSLVGSNTEAFF.

The rearrangement uses TRBV6-1 and TRBJ2-2; D is undetermined. Germline V gene lookup returns CDR1 MNHNS and CDR2 SASEGT. This CDR3 is 15 amino acids long. Deletions cut 6 bases from V and 1 base from J, with 12 bases between. The CDR3 nucleotides are TGTGCCAGCAGCCCCTTAAGCCTGAACACCGGGGAGCTGTTTTTT. Translation: CASSPLSLNTGELFF.

A word on this clone: This CDR3 is also generated by other DNA sequences in the sample. The chain links TRBV2 to TRBJ2-6; D unresolved. The CDR3 has 12 amino acids. CDR1 and CDR2 from the germline V gene are SNHLY and FYNNEI. Trimming left V 8 bases short and J 4 bases short, with 6 bases between. CDR3: CASSVGANVLTF. CDR3 bases: TGTGCCAGCTCAGTAGGGGCCAACGTCCTGACTTTC.

The chain carries TRBV18 and TRBJ2-7, with a tentative D call TRBD2 (6 bases). The CDR3 is 15 residues long. The V end was cut by 6 bases, the J end by 2 bases, with 17 bases between. Germline CDR1 KGHSH, CDR2 LQKENI. The CDR3 DNA follows: TGTGCCAGCTCCCCCGGGACTGCGTTTGCCTACGAGCAGTACTTC. Translated, it gives CASSPGTAFAYEQYF.

The chain is built from TRBV5-4 and TRBJ1-2; possible D gene TRBD1, 5 bases. The CDR3 is 14 residues long. Germline V gene lookup returns CDR1 SGHNT and CDR2 YYREEE (reference sequence). Trimming shortened V by 0 bases and J by 7 bases, and 13 bases separated the two germline ends. The CDR3: CASSLVAGPGGYTF. The CDR3 bases are TGTGCCAGCAGCTTGGTGGCAGGGCCGGGTGGCTACACCTTC.

V usage is TRBV11-2 and J usage is TRBJ1-5; 7 bases agree with TRBD1. Germline V gene lookup returns CDR1 SGHAT and CDR2 FQNNGV. J was trimmed by 13 bases and V by 3 bases; bases with no gene match: 6. CDR3 length: 12 amino acids. The CDR3 DNA follows: TGTGCCAGCAGCTTCGGGGACAGAGAACAGCATTTT. It is translated as CASSFGDREQHF.

The chain combines TRBV29-1 with TRBJ1-3, with D hard to call. V was cut by 0 bases and J by 2 bases, with 2 bases left in between. Germline V gene data show CDR1 as SQVTM and CDR2 as ANQGSEA. CDR3 length: 12 amino acids. CDR3 region: CSVEETGNTIYF. In DNA form, the CDR3 reads TGCAGCGTTGAAGAAACTGGAAACACCATATATTTT.

V and J are TRBV29-1 and TRBJ2-1, with D uncertain. The CDR3 length is 13 residues. Deletions cut 4 bases from V and 1 base from J, with 8 bases between. Germline CDR1 and CDR2: SQVTM and ANQGSEA. CDR3 amino acids: CSVGSLSYNEQFF. CDR3 nucleotides: TGCAGCGTTGGGAGTTTGTCCTACAATGAGCAGTTCTTC.

There are a few counts of this clone. As DNA, the CDR3 is TGTGCCAGCTCAGCTCGTAATGAAAAACTGTTTTTT. Its translation: CASSARNEKLFF. The V and J genes are TRBV18 and TRBJ1-4; no clear D gene. Germline CDR1 KGHSH, CDR2 LQKENI. Trimming cost V 5 bases and J 4 bases, with 5 bases left between them. The CDR3 contains 12 residues.

The rearrangement joins TRBV19 to TRBJ2-7; D gene unclear. Germline CDR1 reads LNHDA; CDR2 reads SQIVND (reference sequence). This CDR3 contains 14 residues. Trimming pared 4 bases from V and 0 bases from J, leaving 10 bases between. This chain's CDR3 is CASSSGPSSYEQYF. CDR3 DNA sequence: TGTGCCAGTAGTAGTGGCCCCAGCTCCTACGAGCAGTACTTC. Variable domain in full (rest from reference TRBV19 and TRBJ2-7): DGGITQSPKYLFRKEGQNVTLSCEQNLNHDAMYWYRQDPGQGLRLIYYSQIVNDFQKGDIAEGYSVSREKKESFPLTVTSAQKNPTAFYLCASSSGPSSYEQYFGPGTRLTVT.

The chain employs TRBV5-1 and TRBJ2-7; 8 bases map to TRBD1. The CDR3 consists of 14 residues. From germline, CDR1 is SGHRS and CDR2 YFSETQ. Trimming took 5 bases from V and 2 from J; bases not matched to a gene: 6. The CDR3 region is CASRTTGGPYEQYF. The CDR3 bases are TGCGCCAGCAGGACTACAGGGGGTCCCTACGAGCAGTACTTC.

Of note for this clone: A much bigger clone sits one base away, suggesting this may be a read error. Other DNA sequences from this sample encode an identical CDR3 as well. V is TRBV11-2 and J is TRBJ1-5; D uncertain. V lost 0 bases and J lost 0, with 0 bases in between. This CDR3 is built from 13 residues. Germline V CDR1 and CDR2: SGHAT, FQNNGV. The CDR3 protein is CASSLDSNQPQHF. Written as DNA, the CDR3 is TGTGCCAGCAGCTTAGATAGCAATCAGCCCCAGCATTTT.

As for this clone: Other DNA sequences from this sample encode an identical CDR3 as well. The chain joins TRBV7-2 to TRBJ2-7, with 7 bases lining up with TRBD1. From germline, CDR1 is SGHTA and CDR2 FQGNSA. The CDR3 extends over 14 amino acids. Losses at the gene ends were 5 bases for V and 2 bases for J; bases not matched to a gene: 6. The DNA for the CDR3 is TGTGCCAGCAGCCCACGGACAGGTACCTACGAGCAGTACTTC. This gives the protein CASSPRTGTYEQYF.

The CDR3, as DNA: TGTGCCAGCAGCTTCACAGGGGGAGAGACCCAGTACTTC. Encoded protein: CASSFTGGETQYF. The chain recombines TRBV13 with TRBJ2-5, with TRBD1 matching 8 bases. CDR1 is PRHDT and CDR2 is FYEKMQ in the germline V gene (reference sequence). This CDR3 contains 13 residues. V gave up 3 bases and J gave up 4 bases; unmatched junction bases: 1.

This clone was counted a few times. The J gene is TRBJ2-7, the V gene TRBV21-1; whether TRBD1, the table's D call, matches the DNA was not checked. TRBV21-1 is a documented pseudogene. CDR3 size: 15 residues. This chain's CDR3 is CASSRPRDNSYEQYF. In DNA form, the CDR3 reads TGTGCCAGCAGCAGGCCCCGGGACAACTCCTACGAGCAGTACTTC.

This clone was detected only once. In the same sample, other DNA sequences code for this CDR3. This sequence joins TRBV19 and TRBJ1-1; the match to TRBD1 covers 7 bases. The CDR3 runs 14 residues. Unmatched junction bases numbered 7, after V lost 6 bases and J lost 3 bases. CDR1 LNHDA and CDR2 SQIVND come from the germline V gene (reference sequence). In DNA form, the CDR3 reads TGTGCCAGTAGCCAACAGGGGCGGGACACTGAAGCTTTCTTT. Translation gives CASSQQGRDTEAFF.

This clone was seen a single time. Written as DNA, the CDR3 is TGTGCCAGCAGTGAACTATTCCCGCCCGGGGAGCTGTTTTTT. Translating it yields CASSELFPPGELFF. The chain recombines TRBV6-4 with TRBJ2-2; D remains unclear. V lost 3 bases, J lost 6 bases, and 11 bases lay in between. Germline V lookup: CDR1 MRHNA, CDR2 SNTAGT. This CDR3 spans 14 amino acids.

About this clone itself: Other DNA sequences in this sample translate to the same CDR3. Here the CDR3 reads CASSVTSGSYNEQFF. Written as DNA, the CDR3 is TGTGCCAGCAGCGTCACTAGCGGATCCTACAATGAGCAGTTCTTC. The rearrangement joins TRBV9 to TRBJ2-1; 8 bases agree with TRBD2. Losses at the gene ends were 2 bases for V and 1 base for J; bases not matched to a gene: 2. Germline values: CDR1 SGDLS, CDR2 YYNGEE. The CDR3 is made up of 15 amino acids.

J is TRBJ2-7 and V is TRBV25-1, with D unclear. Per germline, CDR1 MGHDK and CDR2 SYGVNS. The CDR3 sequence is 13 residues long. V shed 1 base and J shed 3 bases, with 7 bases lying between them. CDR3 coding DNA: TGTGCCAGCAGTGAATCCCCTAGCTACGAGCAGTACTTC. Its translation: CASSESPSYEQYF.

DNA for the CDR3: TGTGCCATCAAGGAGGGAAAGGCCACAGATACGCAGTATTTT. It translates to CAIKEGKATDTQYF. The V call is TRBV10-3, the J call TRBJ2-3; a weak D match, TRBD2 (6 bases). Between the trimmed V and J ends, which lost 7 bases and 2 bases, there was a span of 13 bases. Germline V gene data show CDR1 as ENHRY and CDR2 as SYGVKD. This CDR3 is built from 14 residues.

This chain links TRBV19 with TRBJ1-5, with D tentatively TRBD1 (6 bases). Looked up from germline, CDR1 is LNHDA and CDR2 is SQIVND (reference sequence). The V gene lost 3 bases and the J gene lost 4 bases, with 10 bases spanning the gap. The CDR3 sequence is 14 residues long. The CDR3 protein is CASSIGGHNQPQHF. In DNA form, the CDR3 reads TGTGCCAGTAGTATCGGGGGGCATAATCAGCCCCAGCATTTT. Variable domain in full (rest from reference TRBV19 and TRBJ1-5): DGGITQSPKYLFRKEGQNVTLSCEQNLNHDAMYWYRQDPGQGLRLIYYSQIVNDFQKGDIAEGYSVSREKKESFPLTVTSAQKNPTAFYLCASSIGGHNQPQHFGDGTRLSIL.

This clone was seen a handful of times. V and J are TRBV5-4 and TRBJ1-1, with D perhaps matching TRBD1 (5 bases). The CDR3 consists of 13 residues. V gave up 4 bases and J gave up 2 bases, with 9 bases separating them. The germline V gene has CDR1 SGHNT and CDR2 YYREEE (reference sequence). In nucleotides, the CDR3 is TGTGCCAGCAGCGAGGGGATAAACACTGAAGCTTTCTTT. The encoded protein is CASSEGINTEAFF.

A remark on this clone: Other DNA sequences of this sample code for an identical CDR3. This chain uses TRBV9 with TRBJ2-2; D call uncertain. Germline V lookup: CDR1 SGDLS, CDR2 YYNGEE. This CDR3 contains 13 residues. The V and J ends lost 0 bases and 4 bases respectively, with 4 bases between them. The CDR3 nucleotides read TGTGCCAGCAGCGTAGCTTCCACCGGGGAGCTGTTTTTT. It yields the protein CASSVASTGELFF.

This clone is a singleton in its sample. This chain joins TRBV7-9 and TRBJ2-7, with D perhaps assigned TRBD1 or TRBD2 (5 bases each). Looked up from germline, CDR1 is SEHNR and CDR2 is FQNEAQ (reference sequence). The CDR3 sequence is 15 residues long. V was shortened by 1 base and J by 3 bases, with 13 bases between the two germline ends. CDR3 bases: TGTGCCAGCAGCTTAGGAGGGGTCTATAACTACGAGCAGTACTTC. Protein sequence: CASSLGGVYNYEQYF.

The genes are TRBV9 and TRBJ2-2; D gene ambiguous. Per germline, CDR1 SGDLS and CDR2 YYNGEE. The CDR3 has 14 residues. V lost 3 bases and J lost 4, with 10 bases in between. CDR3 region: CASSADLFTGELFF. The DNA for the CDR3 is TGTGCCAGCAGCGCCGACCTATTCACCGGGGAGCTGTTTTTT.

In the case of this clone: A far more abundant clone sits one base away, making this likely a read error. The V gene is TRBV2, the J gene TRBJ2-5; D remains ambiguous. V lost 7 bases, J lost 5 bases, and 17 bases lay in between. CDR3 length: 14 amino acids. The V gene's germline CDR1 is SNHLY and CDR2 FYNNEI. The DNA of the CDR3 is TGTGCCAGCATGGCCCCCCCCCGCGCGGAGACCCAGTACTTC. Translated, it gives CASMAPPRAETQYF.

A single count supports this clone. CDR3 protein: CASSPPGQGYSPLHF. CDR3 bases: TGTGCCAGCAGTCCGCCGGGACAGGGGTACTCACCCCTCCACTTT. This chain connects TRBV6-5 to TRBJ1-6; the match to TRBD1 covers 10 bases. The CDR3 has 15 residues. Germline V gene data show CDR1 as MNHEY and CDR2 as SVGAGI. The J segment lost 10 bases and the V segment lost 5 bases, leaving 8 bases of the junction unmatched.

The chain couples TRBV5-4 to TRBJ2-1; tentative D call: TRBD2 (5 bases). CDR1 SGHNT and CDR2 YYREEE come from the germline V gene (reference sequence). The CDR3 runs 15 residues. Trimming took 6 bases from V and 7 from J, leaving 20 bases between them. This CDR3 reads CASKPPGGHTNEQFF. The CDR3 nucleotides are TGTGCCAGCAAGCCGCCAGGAGGCCATACTAATGAGCAGTTCTTC. Together with reference TRBV5-4 and TRBJ2-1, the CDR3 gives the full variable domain: ETGVTQSPTHLIKTRGQQVTLRCSSQSGHNTVSWYQQALGQGPQFIFQYYREEENGRGNFPPRFSGLQFPNYSSELNVNALELDDSALYLCASKPPGGHTNEQFFGPGTRLTVL.

Concerning this clone: The sample contains more than one DNA sequence encoding this CDR3. This rearrangement joins TRBV5-4 to TRBJ2-5; D unclear. The length of the CDR3 is 12 residues. The germline V and J ends were trimmed by 0 bases and 4 bases, with 4 bases remaining between them. Germline-derived CDR1 and CDR2 are SGHNT and YYREEE (reference sequence). This CDR3 reads CASSLDRETQYF. As DNA, the CDR3 is TGTGCCAGCAGCTTGGACAGAGAGACCCAGTACTTC.

This clone was detected a few times. The chain employs TRBV5-1 and TRBJ2-7; D gene ambiguous. Trimming took off 0 bases at V and 6 bases at J, with 10 bases between the two ends. Per the germline V gene, CDR1 is SGHRS and CDR2 is YFSETQ. The CDR3 is 13 residues long. In DNA form, the CDR3 reads TGCGCCAGCAGCTTGGGGTTTAAGGGCGAGCAGTACTTC. The encoded protein is CASSLGFKGEQYF.

The sample holds a few counts of this clone. The J gene is TRBJ1-1, the V gene TRBV19; D is possibly TRBD1 (5 bases). V lost 3 bases to trimming and J lost 6 bases, with 17 bases between them. The CDR3 contains 15 residues. Per the germline V gene, CDR1 is LNHDA and CDR2 is SQIVND (reference sequence). CDR3 protein: CASSMMSRGVAEAFF. The CDR3 DNA follows: TGTGCCAGTAGTATGATGAGCCGGGGGGTTGCTGAAGCTTTCTTT. The variable domain in full, completed from reference TRBV19 and TRBJ1-1, reads DGGITQSPKYLFRKEGQNVTLSCEQNLNHDAMYWYRQDPGQGLRLIYYSQIVNDFQKGDIAEGYSVSREKKESFPLTVTSAQKNPTAFYLCASSMMSRGVAEAFFGQGTRLTVV.